Below are 26 T cell receptor beta chains sequenced from a single sample in a study of blood T cells in healthy people across ages. A second PCR of about 6 to 12 cycles used a sample-barcoded 5' primer and a J-beta primer mix. One entry per CDR3 protein results from TCRdb running MiXCR on the 5' RACE reads. The sample contains roughly 1.5 million distinct CDR3 sequences, 35% to 45% of which appear only once. The sample consisted of blood. These receptors were collected from a woman younger than 35 in good health.

The chain has TRBV15 and TRBJ2-2; the D is unclear. The V end lost 4 bases, the J end lost 2 bases, and 2 bases lay between the germline ends. In germline, CDR1 is LNHNV, CDR2 YYDKDF (reference sequence). The CDR3 length is 12 residues. The CDR3 sequence: CATSINTGELFF. The CDR3 DNA sequence: TGTGCCACCAGCATAAACACCGGGGAGCTGTTTTTT.

This rearrangement joins TRBV6-2 or TRBV6-3 to TRBJ2-1, with 11 nucleotides matching TRBD2. The end of the DNA is better explained by TRBJ2-7, so the J call may be wrong. This CDR3 is 16 amino acids long. CDR1 is MNHEY and CDR2 is SVGEGT in the germline V gene. The CDR3 protein is CASSFRLAGSYNEQYF. The CDR3 DNA reads as TGTGCCAGCAGTTTCCGACTAGCGGGGTCCTACAATGAGCAGTACTTC.

Here the CDR3 DNA reads TGTGCCAGCAACCCTTCAGGGACTTATGGCTACACCTTC. The encoded protein is CASNPSGTYGYTF. V is TRBV6-6 and J is TRBJ1-2; D perhaps matches TRBD1 (5 bases). The CDR3 loop spans 13 amino acids. Germline V lookup: CDR1 MNHNY, CDR2 SVGAGI (reference sequence). Trimming removed 7 bases at V and 5 bases at J, with 14 bases between.

The gene calls are TRBV27 and TRBJ1-3, with D possibly being TRBD1 (6 bases). V lost 6 bases and J 0 bases, leaving 12 bases between the germline ends. The germline V gene has CDR1 MNHEY and CDR2 SMNVEV (reference sequence). The CDR3 totals 15 residues. CDR3 DNA sequence: TGTGCCAGCAGCTCGACAGGAAACTCTGGAAACACCATATATTTT. Protein sequence: CASSSTGNSGNTIYF.

V is TRBV27 and J is TRBJ2-6, with D possibly matching TRBD2 (5 bases). Germline V lookup: CDR1 MNHEY, CDR2 SMNVEV (reference sequence). The CDR3 loop spans 15 amino acids. V lost 5 bases and J lost 2, with 10 bases in between. For the CDR3, the DNA is TGTGCCAGCAGTCTCGGGGTGGCTGGGGCCAACGTCCTGACTTTC. It encodes CASSLGVAGANVLTF.

This clonotype was counted only a few times. The gene calls are TRBV7-6 and TRBJ2-1, with 9 bases aligning to TRBD2. Germline V lookup: CDR1 SGHVS, CDR2 FNYEAQ. This CDR3 has 17 amino acids. The V gene end was trimmed by 5 bases and the J gene end by 6 bases; junction bases not matched to a gene: 14. The CDR3 DNA reads as TGTGCCAGCAGCGCACGGGGACTAGCTAAGTTCGTCAATGAGCAGTTCTTC. Its protein product is CASSARGLAKFVNEQFF.

The gene calls are TRBV2 and TRBJ2-3; 10 positions agree with TRBD1. CDR3 size: 15 residues. J was trimmed by 5 bases and V by 7 bases; bases with no gene match: 9. Looked up from germline, CDR1 is SNHLY and CDR2 is FYNNEI. CDR3 region: CASTSDRGRGDTQYF. CDR3 nucleotides: TGTGCCAGCACATCAGACAGGGGGCGAGGAGATACGCAGTATTTT.

This clonotype was observed a few times. The rearrangement uses TRBV12-3 or TRBV12-4 and TRBJ2-2; the match to TRBD1 covers 9 bases. The CDR3 runs to 15 residues. V was clipped by 7 bases and J by 3 bases; unmatched bases: 6. Here the CDR3 DNA reads TGTGCCAGCAATACAGGGGGCTGGGACACCGGGGAGCTGTTTTTT. It is translated as CASNTGGWDTGELFF.

The chain recombines TRBV9 with TRBJ2-3, with D uncertain. V dropped 0 bases and J dropped 5 bases, with 10 bases sitting between them. Germline CDR1 and CDR2: SGDLS and YYNGEE. This CDR3 has 14 residues. The CDR3 spells CASSVGPLLDTQYF. The DNA for the CDR3 is TGTGCCAGCAGCGTAGGTCCCCTGTTAGATACGCAGTATTTT.

This sequence joins TRBV11-2 and TRBJ2-1; possibly TRBD2 for D (5 bases). The CDR3 sequence is 14 residues long. Trimming removed 7 bases from V and 2 bases from J, with 12 bases in between. In germline, CDR1 is SGHAT, CDR2 FQNNGV. CDR3 loop: CASTQERAYNEQFF. The CDR3 coding sequence is TGTGCCAGCACCCAAGAGAGGGCCTACAATGAGCAGTTCTTC.

The rearrangement links TRBV5-6 to TRBJ2-5, with D perhaps matching TRBD1 (6 bases). V gave up 0 bases and J gave up 3 bases, with 9 bases separating them. This CDR3 has 14 amino acids. Germline CDR1 and CDR2: SGHDT and YYEEEE. CDR3 amino acids: CASSLGGTKETQYF. As DNA, the CDR3 is TGTGCCAGCAGCTTGGGTGGGACAAAAGAGACCCAGTACTTC.

This clonotype was detected only a few times. This chain links TRBV12-3 or TRBV12-4 with TRBJ1-5; D ambiguous. V was clipped by 6 bases and J by 0 bases, with 12 bases between them. There are 15 residues in the CDR3. The CDR3: CASSPTADSNQPQHF. The DNA for the CDR3 is TGTGCCAGCAGCCCCACGGCGGATAGCAATCAGCCCCAGCATTTT.

This clonotype was observed a few times. The rearrangement links TRBV27 to TRBJ1-1; no definite D call. Germline V lookup: CDR1 MNHEY, CDR2 SMNVEV (reference sequence). V was clipped by 6 bases and J by 11 bases, with 13 bases between them. The CDR3 contains 11 residues. The DNA for the CDR3 is TGTGCCAGCAGGTCCCTGGAAGGGGCTTTCTTT. Residues: CASRSLEGAFF.

The chain joins TRBV7-9 to TRBJ2-7; TRBD1 matches at 8 bases. CDR1 and CDR2 (germline): SEHNR, FQNEAQ (reference sequence). The CDR3 consists of 16 residues. V shed 1 base and J 3 bases; nucleotides not matched to a gene: 8. The CDR3 region is CASSLVQGALGYEQYF. The CDR3 coding sequence is TGTGCCAGCAGCTTAGTTCAGGGGGCCCTAGGCTACGAGCAGTACTTC.

This clonotype appeared a few times. This chain uses TRBV7-6 with TRBJ2-7, with TRBD2 matching over 9 bases. After removal of 2 bases from V and 4 bases from J, the junction contained 6 bases not matched to a gene. Germline CDR1 and CDR2: SGHVS and FNYEAQ. The CDR3 runs to 15 residues. The CDR3 region has the DNA TGTGCCAGCAGCTTAATCCGGCGGGAGGGTTACGAGCAGTACTTC. It specifies CASSLIRREGYEQYF.

J is TRBJ1-2 and V is TRBV10-2; TRBD1 matches at 8 bases. The J segment lost 7 bases and the V segment lost 6 bases, leaving 7 bases of the junction unmatched. Germline V gene lookup returns CDR1 WSHSY and CDR2 SAAADI. CDR3 size: 13 residues. The CDR3 is CASSDYTGGGYTF. CDR3 nucleotide sequence: TGCGCCAGCAGCGACTACACAGGGGGTGGCTACACCTTC.

J is TRBJ2-1 and V is TRBV7-2; maybe TRBD1 (5 bases). The CDR3 covers 15 residues. Per the germline V gene, CDR1 is SGHTA and CDR2 is FQGNSA. Trimming took 3 bases from V and 1 from J, leaving 10 bases between them. CDR3 sequence reads: CASSFRGPSYNEQFF. The CDR3 DNA reads as TGTGCCAGCAGCTTTAGGGGCCCATCCTACAATGAGCAGTTCTTC.

In the case of this clonotype: Being one base from a much bigger clone, this may be a read error. The chain recombines TRBV4-3 with TRBJ2-5; D may match TRBD1 or TRBD2 (5 bases each). The DNA end is a closer match to TRBJ2-4, so the J assignment may be wrong. The CDR3 totals 15 residues. Germline V gene data show CDR1 as LGHNA and CDR2 as YSLEER. The CDR3 bases are TGCGCCAGCAGCCCCCAGTGGGACCTCCCCAACATTCAGTACTTC. Its protein product is CASSPQWDLPNIQYF.

The chain links TRBV14 to TRBJ2-1; D ambiguous. Germline V gene data show CDR1 as SGHDN and CDR2 as FVKESK. The V end was cut by 0 bases, the J end by 3 bases, with 12 bases between. The length of the CDR3 is 16 residues. CDR3 sequence reads: CASSQELVFGYNEQFF. The CDR3 coding sequence is TGTGCCAGCAGCCAAGAGCTGGTCTTCGGCTACAATGAGCAGTTCTTC.

The gene calls are TRBV11-3 and TRBJ2-1; D is uncertain. The CDR3 spans 15 residues. CDR1 and CDR2 from the germline V gene are SGHNT and YENEEA. V lost 1 base and J 5 bases, leaving 12 bases between the germline ends. The CDR3 protein is CASSLGKMRNNEQFF. In DNA form, the CDR3 reads TGTGCCAGCAGCTTAGGAAAGATGAGGAACAATGAGCAGTTCTTC.

The rearrangement joins TRBV25-1 to TRBJ2-2, with 9 bases aligning to TRBD2. V lost 3 bases to trimming and J lost 4 bases; unmatched junction nucleotides: 15. Germline values: CDR1 MGHDK, CDR2 SYGVNS. This CDR3 contains 19 residues. The CDR3 coding sequence is TGTGCCAGCAGTGACCTAATTGGTAGCGGGGGAGCGGGCACCGGGGAGCTGTTTTTT. Translating it yields CASSDLIGSGGAGTGELFF.

The chain uses TRBV3-1 and TRBJ1-2, with D possibly being TRBD1 (6 bases). Per germline, CDR1 LGHDT and CDR2 YNNKEL (reference sequence). Trimming pared 5 bases from V and 4 bases from J, leaving 17 bases between. This CDR3 comprises 15 residues. As DNA, the CDR3 is TGTGCCAGCAGCAACCGAGGGGGGACTTCCTATGGCTACACCTTC. Amino acids: CASSNRGGTSYGYTF.

This clonotype showed up just a few times. The rearrangement links TRBV7-2 to TRBJ1-5; D may be TRBD1 (6 bases). Trimming shortened V by 2 bases and J by 5 bases, and 10 bases separated the two germline ends. The CDR3 sequence is 14 residues long. From germline, CDR1 is SGHTA and CDR2 FQGNSA. The CDR3 coding sequence is TGTGCCAGCAGCTTAAACGGGGGCCATCAGCCCCAGCATTTT. This gives the protein CASSLNGGHQPQHF.

DNA for the CDR3: TGTGCCAGCAGTATCAGGGGGCGTGGCTACACCTTC. Protein: CASSIRGRGYTF. This rearrangement joins TRBV12-3 or TRBV12-4 to TRBJ1-2, with 8 bases lining up with TRBD1. This CDR3 contains 12 residues. Trimming at V came to 5 bases and at J to 7 bases, leaving 3 bases not matched to a gene.

The chain couples TRBV28 to TRBJ2-3, with TRBD2 identical over 9 bases. J gave up 2 bases and V 3 bases, and 9 bases lay outside the gene matches. CDR3 size: 17 residues. CDR1 MDHEN and CDR2 SYDVKM come from the germline V gene. Written as DNA, the CDR3 is TGTGCCAGCAGTTTGGGAAAAGCGGGAGGCGACACAGATACGCAGTATTTT. Translation gives CASSLGKAGGDTDTQYF.

This clonotype was detected only a few times. The chain carries TRBV7-2 and TRBJ1-1, with D possibly being TRBD1 (6 bases). The germline gives CDR1 SGHTA, CDR2 FQGNSA. V lost 2 bases and J 2 bases, leaving 15 bases between the germline ends. CDR3 size: 16 residues. The CDR3 nucleotides are TGTGCCAGCAGCTTACGTCCGGGACATACCAACACTGAAGCTTTCTTT. This encodes CASSLRPGHTNTEAFF. The full variable domain, in which reference TRBV7-2 and TRBJ1-1 provide the parts outside the CDR3, is GAGVSQSPSNKVTEKGKDVELRCDPISGHTALYWYRQSLGQGLEFLIYFQGNSAPDKSGLPSDRFSAERTGGSVSTLTIQRTQQEDSAVYLCASSLRPGHTNTEAFFGQGTRLTVV.